This is a list of T cell receptor beta chains from one sample in a study of cytomegalovirus exposure and HLA in healthy donors. Some clones are missing from TCRdb's copy, which holds only in-frame ones; the method was immunoSEQ multiplex PCR. Among roughly 84,000 clones listed, around 77% were seen once. Sequencing used PBMCs. The source of these receptors is a man between 45 and 60 years old in good health and CMV-seronegative. CDR3s include the opening cysteine and the closing phenylalanine or tryptophan.

CSSSFFLRLAGENEQFF	TRBJ2-1	17	TRBV7-9
CATRDFLYQETQYF	TRBJ2-5	14	TRBV27
CASSLAGLAGVETQYF	TRBJ2-5	16	TRBV5-1
CASSWRVGQAGSGNTIYF	TRBJ1-3	18	TRBV7-8
CAWRTGSYEQYF	TRBJ2-7	12	TRBV30
CASSYFAGGTGELFF	TRBJ2-2	15	TRBV6-5
CASSRGTSGGRDTQYF	TRBJ2-3	16	TRBV28
CASSSEEGTEAFF	TRBJ1-1	13	TRBV2
CASSSSDRNTIYF	TRBJ1-3	13	TRBV9
CASSNRLAGGPGELFF	TRBJ2-2	16	TRBV27
CASSFGVSSGNTIYF	TRBJ1-3	15	TRBV6-5
CSGGKDQGVSTEAFF	TRBJ1-1	15	TRBV29-1
CASSITNTGELFF	TRBJ2-2	13	TRBV19
CASSSPEGVYNEQFF	TRBJ2-1	15	TRBV28
CASSLFSGYGYTF	TRBJ1-2	13	TRBV27
CASRLALGTDTQYF	TRBJ2-3	14	TRBV10-3
CASSSPGGIETQYF	TRBJ2-5	14	TRBV5-5
CASSFREVGSNQPQHF	TRBJ1-5	16	TRBV19
CASSHGQGASNQPQHF	TRBJ1-5	16	TRBV28
CATLTGDGYSNQPQHF	TRBJ1-5	16	TRBV28
CASSGQDRGTFTYEQYF	TRBJ2-7	17	TRBV6-1
CATSRGTGDNEQFF	TRBJ2-1	14	TRBV15
CAWRETGTGFGYTF	TRBJ1-2	14	TRBV30
CASSYRGGIYEQYF	TRBJ2-7	14	TRBV27
CASSLGHWWPTSYEQYF	TRBJ2-7	17	TRBV7-3
CASSGDSSYEQYF	TRBJ2-7	13	TRBV11-3
CAVAGGTDTQYF	TRBJ2-3	12	TRBV6-1
CASSWDSSSYNSPLHF	TRBJ1-6	16	TRBV5-6
CASSQDRAAGGADTQYF	TRBJ2-3	17	TRBV4-3
CASSGVTEAFF	TRBJ1-1	11	TRBV6-5
CASSPSGGGREQYF	TRBJ2-7	14	TRBV7-9
CASSREPSGGFNTGELFF	TRBJ2-2	18	TRBV4-3
CASCWGVGTGELFF	TRBJ2-2	14	TRBV6-1
CASSLGQGYGELFF	TRBJ2-2	14	TRBV5-1
CASNTGGAGTGELFF	TRBJ2-2	15	TRBV6-1
CATNKNRDGNTEAFF	TRBJ1-1	15	TRBV10-3
CASTLALPTSAQYF	TRBJ2-7	14	TRBV2
CASSDYRQAVWQPQHF	TRBJ1-5	16	TRBV9
CASSYFGGVYEQYF	TRBJ2-7	14	TRBV7-2
CASSYSQGNEQFF	TRBJ2-1	13	TRBV6-5
CASSIGGGESPLHF	TRBJ1-6	14	TRBV19
CASSSGQPVSGNTIYF	TRBJ1-3	16	TRBV7-2
CASSPTGIPYGYTF	TRBJ1-2	14	TRBV28
CASSQIGGGGANVLTF	TRBJ2-6	16	TRBV27
CASSVQLAGGEQFF	TRBJ2-1	14	TRBV2
CASSLVALGRQGNEQFF	TRBJ2-1	17	TRBV11-2
CASSESGDQETQYF	TRBJ2-5	14	TRBV10-2
CASSGGGNNEQFF	TRBJ2-1	13	TRBV5-1
CASTTGDLPRQPQHF	TRBJ1-5	15	TRBV28
CAWSKGFGENTIYF	TRBJ1-3	14	TRBV30
CASSESGGGESEQYF	TRBJ2-7	15	TRBV10-2
CASSAPGGSGYGYTF	TRBJ1-2	15	TRBV9
CASSRWGGSNQPQHF	TRBJ1-5	15	TRBV5-8
CATGEGPPNQPQHF	TRBJ1-5	14	TRBV10-3
CASSPPRQGYGYTF	TRBJ1-2	14	TRBV18
CATSVLQGYISPLHF	TRBJ1-6	15	TRBV15
CASSLRQGDLPYEQFF	TRBJ2-1	16	TRBV7-2
CASTTGTWAYNEQFF	TRBJ2-1	15	TRBV7-9
CASSGWGQNYGYTF	TRBJ1-2	14	TRBV6-5